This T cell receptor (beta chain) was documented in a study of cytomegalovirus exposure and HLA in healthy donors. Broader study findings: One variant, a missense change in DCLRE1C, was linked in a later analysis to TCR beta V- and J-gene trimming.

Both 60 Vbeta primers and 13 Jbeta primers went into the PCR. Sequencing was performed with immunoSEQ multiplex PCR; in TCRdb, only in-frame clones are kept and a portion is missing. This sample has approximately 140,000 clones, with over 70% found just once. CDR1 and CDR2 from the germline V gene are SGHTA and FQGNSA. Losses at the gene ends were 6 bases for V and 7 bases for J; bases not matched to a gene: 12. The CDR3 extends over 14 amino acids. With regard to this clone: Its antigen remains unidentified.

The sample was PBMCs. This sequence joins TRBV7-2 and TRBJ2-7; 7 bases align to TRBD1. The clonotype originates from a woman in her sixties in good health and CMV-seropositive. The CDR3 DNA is TGTGCCAGCAGGCTGTTGGGGACAGACGGAGAGCAGTACTTC. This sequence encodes CASRLLGTDGEQYF. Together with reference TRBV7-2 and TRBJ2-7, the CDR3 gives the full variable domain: GAGVSQSPSNKVTEKGKDVELRCDPISGHTALYWYRQSLGQGLEFLIYFQGNSAPDKSGLPSDRFSAERTGGSVSTLTIQRTQQEDSAVYLCASRLLGTDGEQYFGPGTRLTVT.